The entry below gives a single T cell receptor beta chain sequence along with its context. Its antigen is still unknown. This sample was included in a study of monozygotic twins with inflammatory bowel disease. CDR3 length: 14 residues. Germline loops: CDR1 SEHNR, CDR2 FQNEAQ (reference sequence). Whole-study findings and limits: For IBD, no single strong associated signal or clonotype was supported. IBD patients share fewer clonotypes with other people than healthy twins do, especially with disease activity.

TCRdb reanalyzed the 5' RACE reads and collapses them to one entry per CDR3 protein, without DNA. This sample's table reports roughly 200,000 distinct CDR3 sequences. The sequencing input was blood. This TCR derives from a human donor with ulcerative colitis or Crohn's disease, or a healthy co-twin of an affected twin (not recorded which). This sequence joins TRBV7-9 and TRBJ2-5. CDR3 protein: CASSPREGMETQYF.